The next 18 T cell receptor beta chains were all read from a single sample in a study of blood T cell repertoires in COVID-19. Sequencing was performed with immunoSEQ multiplex PCR; in TCRdb, only in-frame clones are kept and a portion is missing. The profile shows about 370,000 clones, approximately 88% of them singletons. Source material: peripheral blood. These TCRs come from a woman aged 25 to 39 with COVID-19, enrolled during active disease.

V gene TRBV6-5 combines with J gene TRBJ1-2; TRBD1 agrees at 8 bases. Germline CDR1 is MNHEY and CDR2 is SVGAGI. This CDR3 is 14 amino acids long. V shed 2 bases, J shed 4 bases, and the junction held 3 bases outside the gene matches. CDR3 residues: CASSYTGQGYGYTF. The CDR3 DNA follows: TGTGCCAGCAGTTACACTGGACAGGGCTATGGCTACACCTTC.

The chain is built from TRBV11-2 and TRBJ1-3; D possibly corresponds to TRBD1 (6 bases). Germline assignment: CDR1 SGHAT and CDR2 FQNNGV. The CDR3 is 15 residues long. V lost 5 bases and J 2 bases, leaving 13 bases between the germline ends. DNA of the CDR3: TGTGCCAGCAGCACCTATACAGGGACTGGAAACACCATATATTTT. The encoded protein is CASSTYTGTGNTIYF.

This clone has only one observation. The gene calls are TRBV7-2 and TRBJ2-7, with TRBD1 identical over 10 bases. Germline CDR1 and CDR2: SGHTA and FQGNSA. The CDR3 totals 13 residues. Losses at the gene ends were 4 bases for V and 6 bases for J; bases not matched to a gene: 3. The CDR3 loop reads CASSSDRGGEQYF. The DNA of the CDR3 is TGTGCCAGCAGCTCGGACAGGGGGGGCGAGCAGTACTTC.

The genes are TRBV10-3 and TRBJ2-3; 10 nucleotides align to TRBD2. The germline V gene encodes CDR1 ENHRY and CDR2 SYGVKD. The CDR3 has 19 residues. Trimming took 6 bases from V and 2 from J; bases not matched to a gene: 17. CDR3 coding DNA: TGTGCCATCAGGGCTAGCAGCAGCGGGAGGGCCGGGGACACAGATACGCAGTATTTT. Its translation: CAIRASSSGRAGDTDTQYF.

The genes are TRBV28 and TRBJ1-2; D gene unclear. From germline, CDR1 is MDHEN and CDR2 SYDVKM. CDR3 length equals 16 residues. Trimming removed 5 bases from V and 2 bases from J, with 18 bases in between. CDR3 sequence reads: CASSGTVLSGNYGYTF. CDR3 DNA: TGTGCCAGCAGTGGAACTGTGCTAAGCGGCAACTATGGCTACACCTTC.

J is TRBJ1-1 and V is TRBV4-3; 8 bases map to TRBD1. Per the germline V gene, CDR1 is LGHNA and CDR2 is YSLEER. The CDR3 length is 15 residues. After removal of 4 bases from V and 1 base from J, the junction contained 5 bases not matched to a gene. The CDR3 region has the DNA TGCGCCAGCAGCCGAGAGACAGGGGCGAACACTGAAGCTTTCTTT. It codes for CASSRETGANTEAFF.

The chain couples TRBV6-2 or TRBV6-3 to TRBJ2-5; 7 bases map to TRBD2. Germline CDR1 reads MNHEY; CDR2 reads SVGEGT. The ends lost 2 bases at V and 1 base at J; junction bases unmatched: 7. CDR3 length equals 16 residues. This CDR3 is CASSYLASGAQETQYF. The CDR3 DNA sequence: TGTGCCAGCAGTTACCTTGCCAGCGGGGCCCAAGAGACCCAGTACTTC.

CDR3 sequence: CASSLRVTSGGQETQYF. The CDR3 nucleotides read TGTGCCAGCAGCCTAAGGGTGACTAGCGGAGGGCAAGAGACCCAGTACTTC. The V and J genes are TRBV5-4 and TRBJ2-5; TRBD2 matches 9 bases. In germline, CDR1 is SGHNT, CDR2 YYREEE (reference sequence). Trimming cost V 4 bases and J 2 bases; bases outside gene matches: 12. The length of the CDR3 is 17 residues.

The genes are TRBV11-2 and TRBJ2-1; D ambiguous. CDR1 and CDR2 (germline): SGHAT, FQNNGV. The CDR3 sequence is 14 residues long. Trimming left V 6 bases short and J 2 bases short, with 11 bases between. DNA of the CDR3: TGTGCCAGCAGTCCCGCGTTGACCTACAATGAGCAGTTCTTC. Amino acid sequence: CASSPALTYNEQFF.

The chain couples TRBV27 to TRBJ2-5; 12 bases agree with TRBD2. The germline V gene has CDR1 MNHEY and CDR2 SMNVEV (reference sequence). With 4 bases clipped from V and 5 bases from J, the junction kept 5 bases outside the gene matches. The CDR3 covers 15 residues. The CDR3 spells CASSSGLAGLETQYF. The DNA for the CDR3 is TGTGCCAGCAGTTCAGGACTAGCGGGATTGGAGACCCAGTACTTC.

The chain carries TRBV7-8 and TRBJ1-2, with D tentatively TRBD1 (5 bases). This CDR3 has 15 amino acids. Germline assignment: CDR1 SGHVS and CDR2 FQNEAQ. Trimming removed 0 bases at V and 3 bases at J, with 11 bases between. For the CDR3, the DNA is TGTGCCAGCAGCTTAGCGGTGGGAGGGGACTATGGCTACACCTTC. This sequence encodes CASSLAVGGDYGYTF.

This clone was observed a few times. The chain is built from TRBV4-3 and TRBJ1-1; D possibly corresponds to TRBD1 (5 bases). CDR3 length: 15 amino acids. The germline V gene encodes CDR1 LGHNA and CDR2 YSLEER. Trimming left V 4 bases short and J 0 bases short, with 12 bases between. The CDR3 here is CASSLGLDMNTEAFF. CDR3 in DNA: TGCGCCAGCAGCCTGGGACTAGACATGAACACTGAAGCTTTCTTT.

The chain has TRBV6-4 and TRBJ2-1; 10 positions match TRBD2. The V segment lost 6 bases and the J segment 0 bases; nucleotides outside the gene matches: 2. Germline CDR1 MRHNA, CDR2 SNTAGT. This CDR3 has 15 residues. CDR3 nucleotides: TGTGCCAGCAGCCAGCGGGAGGGCTCCTACAATGAGCAGTTCTTC. The encoded protein is CASSQREGSYNEQFF.

Comment on this clone: One end of the junction fails to match germline, which may point to a read error. This rearrangement joins TRBV9 to TRBJ2-1; TRBD2 aligns across 9 bases. In germline, CDR1 is SGDLS, CDR2 YYNGEE. The CDR3 covers 11 residues. The DNA of the CDR3 is TGTGCCAGCAGTGTAGGGACTAGCCTGTTCTTC. Encoded protein: CASSVGTSLFF.

The chain employs TRBV27 and TRBJ2-1; 9 bases line up with TRBD2. The CDR3 is made up of 14 amino acids. Trimming took 6 bases from V and 9 from J; bases not matched to a gene: 9. CDR1 is MNHEY and CDR2 is SMNVEV in the germline V gene (reference sequence). CDR3 in amino acids: CASSPAGGVSEQFF. The CDR3, as DNA: TGTGCCAGCAGCCCCGCGGGGGGGGTAAGTGAGCAGTTCTTC.

This chain links TRBV11-2 with TRBJ2-7; D perhaps matches TRBD1 (6 bases). V was shortened by 1 base and J by 2 bases, with 12 bases between the two germline ends. There are 15 residues in the CDR3. CDR1 is SGHAT, CDR2 FQNNGV, per germline. CDR3 sequence reads: CASSLGSGAPYEQYV. The DNA of the CDR3 is TGTGCCAGCAGCTTAGGATCAGGGGCCCCCTACGAGCAGTACGTC.

J is TRBJ1-2 and V is TRBV7-9; 10 bases are shared with TRBD1. This CDR3 has 16 residues. After removal of 5 bases from V and 5 bases from J, the junction contained 11 bases not matched to a gene. CDR1 and CDR2 from the germline V gene are SEHNR and FQNEAQ (reference sequence). CDR3 sequence: CASSTYPGTGVYGYTF. CDR3 bases: TGTGCCAGCAGCACGTACCCCGGGACAGGGGTATATGGCTACACCTTC. The complete variable domain, with remaining parts taken from reference TRBV7-9 and TRBJ1-2, reads DTGVSQNPRHKITKRGQNVTFRCDPISEHNRLYWYRQTLGQGPEFLTYFQNEAQLEKSRLLSDRFSAERPKGSFSTLEIQRTEQGDSAMYLCASSTYPGTGVYGYTFGSGTRLTVV.

The chain uses TRBV9 and TRBJ2-1, with TRBD2 matching over 9 bases. Trimming cost V 0 bases and J 7 bases; bases outside gene matches: 8. The CDR3 contains 16 residues. Germline CDR1 SGDLS, CDR2 YYNGEE. The CDR3 DNA is TGTGCCAGCAGCGTAGGCGGCGGGAGGGTGCAAAATGAGCAGTTCTTC. Its protein is CASSVGGGRVQNEQFF.